The present TCR beta chain was sequenced within a study of T cells after yellow fever vaccination. Study in general: Any fraction with a low cell number was prepared using SMART-Seq v4 Ultra Low Input. Points from the study as a whole: Most primary-vaccination clones recurred post-booster (roughly 96% CD4, about 87% CD8). A small proportion of clonotypes was detected in both the CD4 and CD8 compartments.

Trimming took 4 bases from V and 5 from J, leaving 14 bases between them. Per germline, CDR1 SGHAT and CDR2 FQDESV (reference sequence). This CDR3 comprises 15 residues. In the case of this clonotype: Its specificity is not known.

5'RACE template switching generated TCR cDNA, adding a universal primer site and UMIs. TCRdb independently ran MiXCR on the 5' RACE reads; one entry per CDR3 protein. The table lists about 260,000 distinct CDR3 sequences, approximately 12% of them singletons, with 0.4% to 0.55% in the top ten. This sequence joins TRBV11-1 and TRBJ2-2; D is unclear. The TCR comes from a young man who received the YFV17D yellow fever vaccine. The starting material was CD4+ T cells sorted from PBMCs, obtained 45 days after the yellow fever booster vaccination. The CDR3 DNA reads as TGTGCCAGCAGCTCATCCAACGCAGAAACCGGGGAGCTGTTTTTT. Its protein product is CASSSSNAETGELFF.